The clone carrying this TCR beta chain was detected once. Described time point: peak reinfection, 3 to 8 weeks after reinfection detection. No in vitro expansion preceded TCR sequencing of the sorted cells. People who inject drugs from Montreal's HEPCO study were the donors. At all three reinfection time points, viable CD3+ CD8+ CD45RO- cells from a couple of donors served as controls. This entry belongs to a study of memory CD8 T cells in hepatitis C reinfection. Study information: A couple of donors resolved primary infection, then developed chronic reinfection. Between 3 and 8 weeks after reinfection detection, peak samples were drawn.

Repertoires were generated with immunoSEQ multiplex PCR, while TCRdb's copy carries only in-frame clones and drops some. The repertoire holds 40,000 to 45,000 clones, with around nine tenths as singletons. Trimming stripped 7 bases from V and 2 bases from J, with 9 bases between. Germline CDR1 and CDR2: LNHNV and YYDKDF (reference sequence). The CDR3 is made up of 13 amino acids. V and J are TRBV15 and TRBJ2-4; D is possibly TRBD1 (5 bases). Sequencing used naive CD8+ T cells sorted from blood. The clonotype was recovered from a man younger than 35 with hepatitis C virus infection. CDR3 residues: CATKGATKNIQYF. The CDR3, as DNA: TGTGCCACCAAAGGGGCGACCAAAAACATTCAGTACTTC.